The clone carrying this T cell receptor (beta chain) has more than one count but fewer than ten. Its antigen is undetermined. Via MiXCR, TCRdb re-called the reads, giving one row per CDR3 protein. This repertoire shows approximately 990,000 distinct CDR3 sequences, roughly 30% found once; its top ten account for over 13%. The sample comes from a study of T cell repertoires in cytomegalovirus infection. The germline V gene encodes CDR1 MNHEY and CDR2 SMNVEV (reference sequence). This CDR3 has 16 amino acids. Trimming removed 1 base from V and 2 bases from J; junction bases left unmatched: 4. The V call is TRBV27, the J call TRBJ2-2; 7 positions agree with TRBD2. This TCR was recovered from a human donor in good health (CMV status not recorded). Some clones in this sample may be carry-over from other donors' samples. This specimen consisted of cultured CD8+ T cells from PBMCs, obtained from culture after CMV antigen stimulation. The CDR3 region has the DNA TGTGCCAGCAGTTTATGGGGGGAGGGCAACACCGGGGAGCTGTTTTTT. This codes for CASSLWGEGNTGELFF.